This T cell receptor beta chain was recovered during a study of blood T cells in healthy people across ages. Points from the study as a whole: Both naive CD4+ cell counts and diversity were greater in long-lived donors than in aged donors. The study lacked donor CMV status, which possibly confounded expanded clonotype changes. In older individuals, TCR beta diversity per million T cells was lower, falling roughly linearly with age.

Notes on this clonotype: As yet, its antigen is unknown.

With a J-beta primer mix and a sample-barcoded 5' primer, a second PCR ran about 6 to 11 cycles. Each cDNA molecule carried a tag from a template-switch adaptor that contained 12 random nucleotides. TCRdb independently ran MiXCR on the 5' RACE reads; one entry per CDR3 protein. The sample comprises more than 1.4 million distinct CDR3 sequences, roughly 40% of which are singletons, and less than 8% rests with the top ten. The junction had 7 bases not matched to a gene; V was cut back by 5 bases and J by 4 bases. Germline V gives CDR1 MNHEY, CDR2 SMNVEV (reference sequence). The CDR3 consists of 15 residues.

The sample taken for sequencing was blood. The genes are TRBV27 and TRBJ1-4, with TRBD1 matching 7 bases. This TCR was recovered from a woman between 18 and 29 years old in good health. The CDR3 DNA sequence: TGTGCCAGCAGTCCCCGACAGGGATTTAATGAAAAACTGTTTTTT. Encoded protein: CASSPRQGFNEKLFF.